Here is one T cell receptor beta chain with its context. These data are taken from a study of blood T cell repertoires in COVID-19. Whole-study context: Acute and convalescent COVID-19 samples came from the United States, Italy and Spain. From T cells, B-cell-depleted T cells, or PBMCs came the material, which was cDNA or gDNA.

In the authors' workflow: Amplification with reference gene primers provided the estimates of nucleated cell counts. TCRdb's copy holds only in-frame clones and misses some; the assay was immunoSEQ multiplex PCR. V, J and clone size were drawn from that table, and D and trimming were deduced from the DNA. Of approximately 500,000 clones in the sample, roughly 90% are singletons; the top ten hold 1.5% to 2%. Germline V gives CDR1 MNHNY, CDR2 SVGAGI (reference sequence). CDR3 length equals 15 residues. V trimming: 5 bases; J trimming: 5 bases; junction bases outside the gene matches: 11. The sequenced sample consisted of PBMCs or T cells enriched from blood (not recorded which). The genes are TRBV6-6 and TRBJ1-1, with 7 bases fitting TRBD1. The receptor comes from a woman aged 40 to 55 who had recovered from COVID-19. CDR3 sequence reads: CASSRPDRTGTEAFF. The CDR3 DNA follows: TGTGCCAGCAGTCGGCCGGACAGGACGGGGACTGAAGCTTTCTTT.